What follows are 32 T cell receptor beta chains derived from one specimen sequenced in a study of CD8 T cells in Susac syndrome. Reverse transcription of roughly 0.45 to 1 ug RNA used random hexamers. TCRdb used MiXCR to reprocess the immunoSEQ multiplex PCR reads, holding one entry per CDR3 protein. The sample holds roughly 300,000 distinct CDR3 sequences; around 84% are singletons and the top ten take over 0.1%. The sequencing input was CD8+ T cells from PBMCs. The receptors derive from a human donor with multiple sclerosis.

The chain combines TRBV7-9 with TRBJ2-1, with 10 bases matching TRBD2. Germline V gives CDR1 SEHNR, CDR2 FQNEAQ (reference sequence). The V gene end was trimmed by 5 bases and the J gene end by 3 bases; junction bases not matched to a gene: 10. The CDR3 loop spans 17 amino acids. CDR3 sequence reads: CASSALAGASRYNEQFF. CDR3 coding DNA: TGTGCCAGCAGCGCCCTAGCGGGAGCAAGCCGCTACAATGAGCAGTTCTTC.

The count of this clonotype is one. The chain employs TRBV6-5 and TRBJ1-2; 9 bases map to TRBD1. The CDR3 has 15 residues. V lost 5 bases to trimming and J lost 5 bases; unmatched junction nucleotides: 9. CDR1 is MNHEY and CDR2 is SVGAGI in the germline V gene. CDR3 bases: TGTGCCAGCAGTATCGAACGGACAGGGGCATATGGCTACACCTTC. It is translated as CASSIERTGAYGYTF.

Here the CDR3 reads CASSLDGLAPTEQYF. As DNA, the CDR3 is TGTGCCAGCAGCTTAGATGGTCTAGCGCCGACCGAGCAGTACTTC. The V call is TRBV7-2, the J call TRBJ2-7, with D perhaps TRBD2 (6 bases). Germline CDR1 reads SGHTA; CDR2 reads FQGNSA. The CDR3 loop spans 15 amino acids. Trimming stripped 1 base from V and 6 bases from J, with 16 bases between.

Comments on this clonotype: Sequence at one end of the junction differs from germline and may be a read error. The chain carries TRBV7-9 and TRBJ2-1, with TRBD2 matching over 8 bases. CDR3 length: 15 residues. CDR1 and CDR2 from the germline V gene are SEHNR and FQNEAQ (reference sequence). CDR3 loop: CAGSLAGREDDEQFF. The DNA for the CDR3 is TGTGCCGGCAGCTTAGCCGGGAGGGAGGATGATGAGCAGTTCTTC.

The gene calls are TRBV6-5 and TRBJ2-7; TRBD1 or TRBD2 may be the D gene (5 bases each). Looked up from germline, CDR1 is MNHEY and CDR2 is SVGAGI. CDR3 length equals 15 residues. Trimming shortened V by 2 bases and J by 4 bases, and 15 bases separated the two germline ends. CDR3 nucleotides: TGTGCCAGCAGTTACCTGCCCGGGACGGCATACGAGCAGTACTTC. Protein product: CASSYLPGTAYEQYF.

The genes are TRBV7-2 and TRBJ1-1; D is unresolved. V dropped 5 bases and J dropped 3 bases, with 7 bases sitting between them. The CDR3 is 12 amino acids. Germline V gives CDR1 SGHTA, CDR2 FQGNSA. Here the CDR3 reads CASSRWDTEAFF. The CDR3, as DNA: TGTGCCAGCAGCCGTTGGGACACTGAAGCTTTCTTT.

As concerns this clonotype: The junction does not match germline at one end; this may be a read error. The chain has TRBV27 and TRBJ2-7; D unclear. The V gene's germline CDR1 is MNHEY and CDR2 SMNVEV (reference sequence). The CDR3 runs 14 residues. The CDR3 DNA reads TGTGCCAGCAGTTTATCCGGTGCCTTCTACGGGCAGTACTTC. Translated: CASSLSGAFYGQYF.

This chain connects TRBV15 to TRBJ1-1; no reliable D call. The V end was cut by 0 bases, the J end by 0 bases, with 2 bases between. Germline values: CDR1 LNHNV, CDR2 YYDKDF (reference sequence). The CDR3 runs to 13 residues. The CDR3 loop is CATSREVNTEAFF. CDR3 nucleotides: TGTGCCACCAGCAGAGAAGTGAACACTGAAGCTTTCTTT. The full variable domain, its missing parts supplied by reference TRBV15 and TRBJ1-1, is DAMVIQNPRYQVTQFGKPVTLSCSQTLNHNVMYWYQQKSSQAPKLLFHYYDKDFNNEADTPDNFQSRRPNTSFCFLDIRSPGLGDTAMYLCATSREVNTEAFFGQGTRLTVV.

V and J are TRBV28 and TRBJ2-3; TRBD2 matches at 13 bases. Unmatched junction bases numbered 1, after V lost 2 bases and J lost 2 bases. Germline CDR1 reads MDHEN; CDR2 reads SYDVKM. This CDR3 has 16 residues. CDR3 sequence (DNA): TGTGCCAGCAGTTTAGGACTAGCGGGGGACACAGATACGCAGTATTTT. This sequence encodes CASSLGLAGDTDTQYF.

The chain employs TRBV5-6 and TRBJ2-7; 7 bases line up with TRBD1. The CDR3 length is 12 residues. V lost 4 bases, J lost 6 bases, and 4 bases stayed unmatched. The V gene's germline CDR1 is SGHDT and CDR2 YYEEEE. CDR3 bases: TGTGCCAGCAGCCGTGGGACAGCCGAGCAGTACTTC. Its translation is CASSRGTAEQYF.

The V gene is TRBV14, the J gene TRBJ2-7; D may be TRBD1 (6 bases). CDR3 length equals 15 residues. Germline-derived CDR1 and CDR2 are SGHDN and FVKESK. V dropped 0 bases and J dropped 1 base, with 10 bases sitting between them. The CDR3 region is CASSQERGSSYEQYF. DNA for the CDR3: TGTGCCAGCAGCCAAGAGAGGGGGTCTTCCTACGAGCAGTACTTC.

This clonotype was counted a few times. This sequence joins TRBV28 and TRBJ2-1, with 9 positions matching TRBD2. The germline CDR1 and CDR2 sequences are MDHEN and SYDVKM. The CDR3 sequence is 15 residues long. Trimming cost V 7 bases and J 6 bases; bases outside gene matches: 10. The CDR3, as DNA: TGTGCCAGCACCCCGGGGAGCGGGAGGCGCAATGAGCAGTTCTTC. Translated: CASTPGSGRRNEQFF.

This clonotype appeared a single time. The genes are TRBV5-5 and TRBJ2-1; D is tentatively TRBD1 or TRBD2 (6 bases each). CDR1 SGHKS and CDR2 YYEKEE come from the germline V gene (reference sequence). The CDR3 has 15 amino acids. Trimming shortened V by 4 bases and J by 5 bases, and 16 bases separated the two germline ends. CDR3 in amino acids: CASSPGRDTHNEQFF. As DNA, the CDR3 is TGTGCCAGCAGCCCGGGGCGGGACACTCACAATGAGCAGTTCTTC.

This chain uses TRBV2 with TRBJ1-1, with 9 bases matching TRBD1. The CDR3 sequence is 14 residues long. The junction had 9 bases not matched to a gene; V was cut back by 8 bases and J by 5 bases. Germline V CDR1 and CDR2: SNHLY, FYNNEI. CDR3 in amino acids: CASGTKTGGTEAFF. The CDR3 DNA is TGTGCCAGCGGTACGAAGACAGGGGGTACTGAAGCTTTCTTT. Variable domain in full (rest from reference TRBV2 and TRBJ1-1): EPEVTQTPSHQVTQMGQEVILRCVPISNHLYFYWYRQILGQKVEFLVSFYNNEISEKSEIFDDQFSVERPDGSNFTLKIRSTKLEDSAMYFCASGTKTGGTEAFFGQGTRLTVV.

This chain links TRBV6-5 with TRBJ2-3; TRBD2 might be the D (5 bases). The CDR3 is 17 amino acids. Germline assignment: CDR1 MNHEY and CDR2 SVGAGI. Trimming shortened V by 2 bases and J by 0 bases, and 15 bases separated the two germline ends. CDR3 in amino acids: CASSYTPGSLSTDTQYF. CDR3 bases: TGTGCCAGCAGTTACACTCCGGGATCACTAAGCACAGATACGCAGTATTTT.

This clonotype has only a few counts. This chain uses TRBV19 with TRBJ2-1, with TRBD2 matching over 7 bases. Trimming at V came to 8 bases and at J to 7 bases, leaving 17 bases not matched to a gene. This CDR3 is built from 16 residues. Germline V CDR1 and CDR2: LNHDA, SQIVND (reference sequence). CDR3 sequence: CASSIRRELPENEQFF. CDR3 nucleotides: TGTGCCAGTTCTATCCGGCGGGAGCTACCGGAGAATGAGCAGTTCTTC. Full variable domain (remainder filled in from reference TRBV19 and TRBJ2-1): DGGITQSPKYLFRKEGQNVTLSCEQNLNHDAMYWYRQDPGQGLRLIYYSQIVNDFQKGDIAEGYSVSREKKESFPLTVTSAQKNPTAFYLCASSIRRELPENEQFFGPGTRLTVL.

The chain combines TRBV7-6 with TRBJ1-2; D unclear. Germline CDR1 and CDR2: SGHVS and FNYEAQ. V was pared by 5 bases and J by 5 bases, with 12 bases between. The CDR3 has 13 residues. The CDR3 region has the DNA TGTGCCAGCAGCCCCGGAGAGGGATATGGCTACACCTTC. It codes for CASSPGEGYGYTF.

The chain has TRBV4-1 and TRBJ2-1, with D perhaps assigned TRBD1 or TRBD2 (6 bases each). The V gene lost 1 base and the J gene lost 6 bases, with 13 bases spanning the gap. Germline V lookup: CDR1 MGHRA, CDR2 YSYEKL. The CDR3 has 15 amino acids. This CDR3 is CASSQVRGPLNEQFF. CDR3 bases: TGCGCCAGCAGCCAAGTACGGGGGCCTCTCAATGAGCAGTTCTTC.

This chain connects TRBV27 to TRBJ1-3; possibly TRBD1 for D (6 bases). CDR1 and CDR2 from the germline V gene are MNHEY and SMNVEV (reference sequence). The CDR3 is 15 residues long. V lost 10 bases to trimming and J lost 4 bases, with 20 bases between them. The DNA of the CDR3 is TGTGCCACTTCGAGGACGGGACAAACAGGAAACACCATATATTTT. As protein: CATSRTGQTGNTIYF.

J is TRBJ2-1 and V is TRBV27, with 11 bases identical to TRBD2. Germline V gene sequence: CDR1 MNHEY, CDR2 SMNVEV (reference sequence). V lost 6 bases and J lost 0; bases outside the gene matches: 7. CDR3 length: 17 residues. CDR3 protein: CASSQLAGATSYNEQFF. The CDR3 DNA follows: TGTGCCAGCAGCCAACTAGCGGGAGCGACCTCCTACAATGAGCAGTTCTTC.

The CDR3 is CASSEPDRGAYEQYF. The CDR3 DNA reads as TGCGCCAGCAGTGAGCCCGACCGGGGGGCCTACGAGCAGTACTTC. The chain uses TRBV10-2 and TRBJ2-7; 7 bases agree with TRBD2. The CDR3 totals 15 residues. The V and J ends lost 2 bases and 2 bases, in that order; junction bases with no gene match: 6. CDR1 is WSHSY, CDR2 SAAADI, per germline.

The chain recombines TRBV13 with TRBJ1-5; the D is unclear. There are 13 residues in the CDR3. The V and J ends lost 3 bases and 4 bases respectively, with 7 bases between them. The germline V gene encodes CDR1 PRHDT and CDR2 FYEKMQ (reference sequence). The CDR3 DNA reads TGTGCCAGCAGCTTGATAGGGAATCAGCCCCAGCATTTT. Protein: CASSLIGNQPQHF.

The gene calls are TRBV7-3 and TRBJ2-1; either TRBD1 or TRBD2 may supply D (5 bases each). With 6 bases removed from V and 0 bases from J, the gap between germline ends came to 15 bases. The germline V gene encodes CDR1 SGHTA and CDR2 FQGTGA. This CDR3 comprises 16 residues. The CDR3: CASSKNRDGSYNEQFF. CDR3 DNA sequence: TGTGCCAGCAGTAAAAACCGGGACGGCTCCTACAATGAGCAGTTCTTC.

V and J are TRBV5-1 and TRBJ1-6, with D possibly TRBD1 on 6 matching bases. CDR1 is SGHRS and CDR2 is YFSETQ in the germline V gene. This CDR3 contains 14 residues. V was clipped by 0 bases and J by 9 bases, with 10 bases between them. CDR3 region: CASSLDRAGSPLHF. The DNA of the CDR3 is TGCGCCAGCAGCTTGGACAGGGCGGGTTCACCCCTCCACTTT.

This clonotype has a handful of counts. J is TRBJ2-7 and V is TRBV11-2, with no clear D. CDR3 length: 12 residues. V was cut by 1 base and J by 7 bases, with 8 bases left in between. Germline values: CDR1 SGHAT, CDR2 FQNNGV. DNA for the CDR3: TGTGCCAGCAGCTTAGTGCCCCAGGAGCAGTACTTC. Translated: CASSLVPQEQYF. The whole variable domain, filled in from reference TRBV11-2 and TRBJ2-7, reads EAGVAQSPRYKIIEKRQSVAFWCNPISGHATLYWYQQILGQGPKLLIQFQNNGVVDDSQLPKDRFSAERLKGVDSTLKIQPAKLEDSAVYLCASSLVPQEQYFGPGTRLTVT.

The CDR3: CASSSRTRVPYEQYF. The DNA of the CDR3 is TGTGCCAGCAGCTCCAGGACTAGAGTCCCCTACGAGCAGTACTTC. The chain recombines TRBV13 with TRBJ2-7; TRBD2 agrees at 7 bases. CDR1 and CDR2 from the germline V gene are PRHDT and FYEKMQ (reference sequence). The CDR3 has 15 amino acids. The V and J ends lost 4 bases and 2 bases, in that order; junction bases with no gene match: 8.

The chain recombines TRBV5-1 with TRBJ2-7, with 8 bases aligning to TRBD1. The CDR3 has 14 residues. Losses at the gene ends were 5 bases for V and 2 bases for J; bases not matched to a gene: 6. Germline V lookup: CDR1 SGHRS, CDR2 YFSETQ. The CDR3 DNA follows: TGCGCCAGCAGATTCGCGACAGGGGCCTACGAGCAGTACTTC. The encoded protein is CASRFATGAYEQYF. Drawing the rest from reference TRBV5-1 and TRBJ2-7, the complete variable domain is KAGVTQTPRYLIKTRGQQVTLSCSPISGHRSVSWYQQTPGQGLQFLFEYFSETQRNKGNFPGRFSGRQFSNSRSEMNVSTLELGDSALYLCASRFATGAYEQYFGPGTRLTVT.

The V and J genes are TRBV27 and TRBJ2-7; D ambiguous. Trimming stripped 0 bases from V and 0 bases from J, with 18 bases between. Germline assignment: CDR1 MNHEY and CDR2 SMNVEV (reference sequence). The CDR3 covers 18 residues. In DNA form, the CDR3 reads TGTGCCAGCAGTTTATCCCCCCCGCTTACAGCGTCCTCCTACGAGCAGTACTTC. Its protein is CASSLSPPLTASSYEQYF.

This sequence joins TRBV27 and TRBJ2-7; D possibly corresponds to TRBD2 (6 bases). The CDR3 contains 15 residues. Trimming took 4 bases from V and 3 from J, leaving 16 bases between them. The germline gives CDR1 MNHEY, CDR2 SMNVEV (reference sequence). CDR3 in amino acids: CASSYSGGGFYEQYF. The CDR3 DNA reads TGTGCCAGCAGTTATAGCGGAGGCGGATTCTACGAGCAGTACTTC.

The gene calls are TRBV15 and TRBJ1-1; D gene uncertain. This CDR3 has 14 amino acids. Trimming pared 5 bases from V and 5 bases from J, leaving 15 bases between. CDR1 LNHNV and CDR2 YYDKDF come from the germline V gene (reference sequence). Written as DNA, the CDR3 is TGTGCCACCAGCCTAGTGAGGGATGGGACTGAAGCTTTCTTT. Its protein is CATSLVRDGTEAFF.

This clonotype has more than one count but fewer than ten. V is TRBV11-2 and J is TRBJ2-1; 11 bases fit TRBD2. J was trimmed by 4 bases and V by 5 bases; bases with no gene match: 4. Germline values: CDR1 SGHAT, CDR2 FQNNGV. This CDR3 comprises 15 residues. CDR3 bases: TGTGCCAGCAGCGGCGGGACTAGCGGTTACAATGAGCAGTTCTTC. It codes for CASSGGTSGYNEQFF.

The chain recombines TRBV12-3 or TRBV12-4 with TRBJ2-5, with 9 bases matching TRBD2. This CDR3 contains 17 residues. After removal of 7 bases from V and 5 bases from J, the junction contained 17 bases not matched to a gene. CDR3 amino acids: CASTDTLSSGARETQYF. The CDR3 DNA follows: TGTGCCAGCACCGACACCCTCTCTAGCGGGGCCAGGGAGACCCAGTACTTC.